These 12 T cell receptor beta chains were sequenced from one sample in a study of T cell responses to AZD1222 COVID-19 vaccine. The data were produced by immunoSEQ multiplex PCR, yet TCRdb's version contains in-frame clones alone and is incomplete. The table has tens of thousands of clones, about nine tenths seen once; the top ten hold roughly 2.4%. This specimen was peripheral blood, taken on day 0 of AZD1222 vaccination. These receptors came from an adult in good health.

V is TRBV19 and J is TRBJ2-3, with a tentative D call TRBD2 (5 bases). V was clipped by 3 bases and J by 1 base, with 14 bases between them. Germline V gives CDR1 LNHDA, CDR2 SQIVND (reference sequence). This CDR3 contains 16 residues. For the CDR3, the DNA is TGTGCCAGTAGTATGTATTCAGCGGATGGCACAGATACGCAGTATTTT. This sequence encodes CASSMYSADGTDTQYF.

This clone was seen more than once but under ten times. The chain links TRBV5-1 to TRBJ2-7; D may be TRBD1 (6 bases). The germline V and J ends were trimmed by 4 bases and 0 bases, with 8 bases remaining between them. This CDR3 contains 13 residues. In germline, CDR1 is SGHRS, CDR2 YFSETQ. This chain's CDR3 is CASSADSSYEQYF. CDR3 nucleotide sequence: TGCGCCAGCAGCGCGGACAGCTCCTACGAGCAGTACTTC.

The chain links TRBV7-9 to TRBJ2-7, with 9 bases aligning to TRBD2. The length of the CDR3 is 17 residues. J was trimmed by 0 bases and V by 1 base; bases with no gene match: 7. Germline V gene sequence: CDR1 SEHNR, CDR2 FQNEAQ (reference sequence). The CDR3, as DNA: TGTGCCAGCAGCTTAGATCGAGCGGGAGGATTCTCCTACGAGCAGTACTTC. Encoded protein: CASSLDRAGGFSYEQYF.

The rearrangement uses TRBV5-4 and TRBJ2-3, with TRBD2 matching over 11 bases. The V gene's germline CDR1 is SGHNT and CDR2 YYREEE (reference sequence). This CDR3 has 14 amino acids. Trimming took 4 bases from V and 7 from J; bases not matched to a gene: 5. The CDR3 nucleotides are TGTGCCAGCAGCATAGCGGGGGGGCTGAATACGCAGTATTTT. Translating it yields CASSIAGGLNTQYF.

V is TRBV12-3 or TRBV12-4 and J is TRBJ2-1, with D uncertain. The CDR3 totals 13 residues. Trimming cost V 7 bases and J 4 bases, with 11 bases left between them. In DNA form, the CDR3 reads TGTGCCAGCACTCCTTCCGTTTACAATGAGCAGTTCTTC. Protein: CASTPSVYNEQFF.

This clone was observed a handful of times. This chain links TRBV11-2 with TRBJ2-1; 8 bases are a match to TRBD1. CDR1 and CDR2 from the germline V gene are SGHAT and FQNNGV. This CDR3 has 16 residues. J gave up 0 bases and V 5 bases, and 6 bases lay outside the gene matches. CDR3 DNA sequence: TGTGCCAGCAGCCAAACTACAGGGGGCTCCTACAATGAGCAGTTCTTC. It is translated as CASSQTTGGSYNEQFF.

This rearrangement joins TRBV9 to TRBJ2-1, with TRBD2 as a possible D gene (5 bases). V was cut by 0 bases and J by 4 bases, with 14 bases left in between. The CDR3 runs 16 residues. Germline values: CDR1 SGDLS, CDR2 YYNGEE. In nucleotides, the CDR3 is TGTGCCAGCAGCGTAGTGTACGGGGATGGGTACAATGAGCAGTTCTTC. Translating it yields CASSVVYGDGYNEQFF.

This rearrangement joins TRBV6-5 to TRBJ2-7; no firm D call. The CDR3 covers 14 residues. In germline, CDR1 is MNHEY, CDR2 SVGAGI. V lost 7 bases and J lost 1, with 14 bases in between. The CDR3 DNA follows: TGTGCCAGCACCGCACAAACCGGATCCTACGAGCAGTACTTC. It encodes CASTAQTGSYEQYF.

The chain is built from TRBV5-3 and TRBJ2-5; no clear D gene. TRBV5-3 is flagged as an ORF with uncertain function. The CDR3 runs 14 residues. Trimming took 6 bases from V and 4 from J, leaving 16 bases between them. The CDR3 protein is CARTPKGEPETQYF. The DNA for the CDR3 is TGTGCCAGAACTCCCAAAGGAGAGCCAGAGACCCAGTACTTC.

CDR3 coding DNA: TGTGCCAGCAGGCCCACCCAGAGTTACGAGCAGTACTTC. This codes for CASRPTQSYEQYF. The chain uses TRBV7-2 and TRBJ2-7; D unclear. The CDR3 contains 13 residues. CDR1 SGHTA and CDR2 FQGNSA come from the germline V gene. V gave up 6 bases and J gave up 4 bases, with 13 bases separating them.

The rearrangement uses TRBV5-1 and TRBJ1-4; D is uncertain. V was pared by 4 bases and J by 5 bases, with 12 bases between. Germline assignment: CDR1 SGHRS and CDR2 YFSETQ. The CDR3 loop spans 14 amino acids. CDR3 nucleotide sequence: TGCGCCAGCAGCCCGTGGTCAGAAAATGAAAAACTGTTTTTT. Residues: CASSPWSENEKLFF.

In DNA form, the CDR3 reads TGTGCCAGCAGCCCTGTGGGGAGCGGAAACACCATATATTTT. This translates into CASSPVGSGNTIYF. The genes are TRBV4-2 and TRBJ1-3, with D unresolved. The V end was cut by 4 bases, the J end by 4 bases, with 11 bases between. This CDR3 has 14 amino acids. Germline V gene sequence: CDR1 LGHNA, CDR2 YNFKEQ.